The 24 T cell receptor beta chains below all came from one sample that was sequenced in a study of cytomegalovirus exposure and HLA in healthy donors. Using immunoSEQ multiplex PCR, the repertoire was profiled, and TCRdb retains in-frame clones only, with some absent. Of 200,000 to 250,000 clones in the sample, about nine tenths were seen once. Input material: PBMCs. Receptors were obtained from a woman in her late teens or twenties in good health and CMV-seronegative.

This chain joins TRBV19 and TRBJ2-1, with 9 bases identical to TRBD1. V was pared by 3 bases and J by 8 bases, with 8 bases of the junction left unmatched. The CDR3 totals 15 residues. CDR1 is LNHDA and CDR2 is SQIVND in the germline V gene (reference sequence). In DNA, the CDR3 is TGTGCCAGTAGTATTCGACGGACAGGGGTCGATGAGCAGTTCTTC. This gives the protein CASSIRRTGVDEQFF.

This rearrangement joins TRBV19 to TRBJ2-5; D perhaps matches TRBD1 (6 bases). Trimming cost V 6 bases and J 0 bases, with 20 bases left between them. The CDR3 runs 17 residues. Germline CDR1 is LNHDA and CDR2 is SQIVND (reference sequence). The CDR3 reads CASSFLPGQQYQETQYF. CDR3 coding DNA: TGTGCCAGTAGCTTCCTTCCGGGACAACAGTACCAAGAGACCCAGTACTTC.

V and J are TRBV5-6 and TRBJ2-1; the match to TRBD1 covers 7 bases. Germline CDR1 is SGHDT and CDR2 is YYEEEE. J gave up 4 bases and V 1 base, and 8 bases lay outside the gene matches. The CDR3 extends over 16 amino acids. This chain's CDR3 is CASSLTGTAKYNEQFF. The CDR3 DNA reads as TGTGCCAGCAGCTTGACCGGGACAGCCAAATACAATGAGCAGTTCTTC.

The rearrangement links TRBV2 to TRBJ2-7; TRBD2 matches 9 bases. Per the germline V gene, CDR1 is SNHLY and CDR2 is FYNNEI. Germline trimming cut 2 bases from V and 2 bases from J; bases unmatched to any gene: 7. The CDR3 runs to 16 residues. In DNA, the CDR3 is TGTGCCAGCAGTGAACTCCGCCTAGCGGGGACCTACGAGCAGTACTTC. This translates into CASSELRLAGTYEQYF. The entire variable domain, with the rest obtained from reference TRBV2 and TRBJ2-7, is as follows: EPEVTQTPSHQVTQMGQEVILRCVPISNHLYFYWYRQILGQKVEFLVSFYNNEISEKSEIFDDQFSVERPDGSNFTLKIRSTKLEDSAMYFCASSELRLAGTYEQYFGPGTRLTVT.

This sequence joins TRBV7-9 and TRBJ2-1; 7 bases are shared with TRBD2. Trimming took 3 bases from V and 7 from J; bases not matched to a gene: 15. This CDR3 comprises 17 residues. Germline CDR1 and CDR2: SEHNR and FQNEAQ (reference sequence). For the CDR3, the DNA is TGTGCCAGCAGCTTTCCCCCTCTGGCGGGAGCGATAAATGAGCAGTTCTTC. It yields the protein CASSFPPLAGAINEQFF.

The chain has TRBV5-1 and TRBJ1-2, with TRBD1 matching 10 bases. Germline V lookup: CDR1 SGHRS, CDR2 YFSETQ. The CDR3 contains 14 residues. With V trimmed by 3 bases and J by 2 bases, 1 base remained unmatched. This CDR3 reads CASSWDRGNYGYTF. Here the CDR3 DNA reads TGCGCCAGCAGCTGGGACAGGGGAAACTATGGCTACACCTTC.

The genes are TRBV5-1 and TRBJ2-7, with TRBD1 identical over 10 bases. Germline assignment: CDR1 SGHRS and CDR2 YFSETQ. The CDR3 has 14 amino acids. V gave up 4 bases and J gave up 4 bases; unmatched junction bases: 5. CDR3 sequence reads: CASSGTGVNYEQYF. In DNA, the CDR3 is TGCGCCAGCAGCGGGACAGGGGTCAATTACGAGCAGTACTTC.

The gene calls are TRBV6-1 and TRBJ2-7, with D perhaps TRBD1 (7 bases). Germline V gene data show CDR1 as MNHNS and CDR2 as SASEGT. V was shortened by 5 bases and J by 2 bases, with 13 bases between the two germline ends. The CDR3 length is 14 residues. In DNA form, the CDR3 reads TGTGCCAGCAGTCCCGGCGGGACAGCCTACGAGCAGTACTTC. It yields the protein CASSPGGTAYEQYF.

The V gene is TRBV6-1, the J gene TRBJ1-5, with D uncertain. The CDR3 runs to 18 residues. The V end lost 3 bases, the J end lost 0 bases, and 18 bases lay between the germline ends. Germline CDR1 is MNHNS and CDR2 is SASEGT. The CDR3 DNA follows: TGTGCCAGCAGTGAGGTTAGAGGAGGGTTATCTAGCAATCAGCCCCAGCATTTT. Protein sequence: CASSEVRGGLSSNQPQHF.

The CDR3 is CASSIDASSYEQYF. CDR3 nucleotide sequence: TGTGCCAGCAGCATCGACGCTAGCTCCTACGAGCAGTACTTC. The V gene is TRBV5-4, the J gene TRBJ2-7; the D is unclear. Germline lookup yields CDR1 SGHNT and CDR2 YYREEE (reference sequence). Trimming pared 4 bases from V and 0 bases from J, leaving 11 bases between. This CDR3 has 14 residues.

V gene TRBV18 combines with J gene TRBJ2-5; 8 bases match TRBD2. Unmatched junction bases numbered 9, after V lost 3 bases and J lost 6 bases. CDR1 KGHSH and CDR2 LQKENI come from the germline V gene. CDR3 length: 15 residues. CDR3 region: CASSPPREGGKTQYF. The CDR3, as DNA: TGTGCCAGCTCACCTCCCCGGGAGGGGGGGAAGACCCAGTACTTC.

This clone showed up just a few times. The J gene is TRBJ1-5, the V gene TRBV25-1, with 7 bases identical to TRBD1. The CDR3 covers 16 residues. CDR1 and CDR2 (germline): MGHDK, SYGVNS. With V trimmed by 4 bases and J by 1 base, 7 bases remained unmatched. The CDR3 spells CASSGTGVRSNQPQHF. CDR3 in DNA: TGTGCCAGCAGTGGAACAGGGGTTCGGAGCAATCAGCCCCAGCATTTT.

CDR3 nucleotides: TGTGCCAGTAGTATAGGTCCAGCAACTAATGAAAAACTGTTTTTT. Its protein product is CASSIGPATNEKLFF. The chain links TRBV19 to TRBJ1-4; no clear D gene. Germline lookup yields CDR1 LNHDA and CDR2 SQIVND (reference sequence). The CDR3 has 15 amino acids. V lost 1 base, J lost 0 bases, and 6 bases lay in between.

This chain connects TRBV10-2 to TRBJ2-1, with a possible D match to TRBD1 (5 bases). Germline lookup yields CDR1 WSHSY and CDR2 SAAADI. V shed 10 bases and J shed 3 bases, with 13 bases lying between them. This CDR3 spans 13 amino acids. DNA for the CDR3: TGCGCCACCTGGGGCGTGGGCTACAATGAGCAGTTCTTC. Translation: CATWGVGYNEQFF.

This chain joins TRBV30 and TRBJ1-2, with a possible D match to TRBD1 (5 bases). Per germline, CDR1 GTSNPN and CDR2 SVGIG (reference sequence). The CDR3 consists of 13 residues. V was cut by 5 bases and J by 0 bases, with 10 bases left in between. The CDR3 loop is CAWPRGPNYGYTF. In nucleotides, the CDR3 is TGTGCCTGGCCGCGGGGCCCTAACTATGGCTACACCTTC. The full variable domain, in which reference TRBV30 and TRBJ1-2 provide the parts outside the CDR3, is SQTIHQWPATLVQPVGSPLSLECTVEGTSNPNLYWYRQAAGRGLQLLFYSVGIGQISSEVPQNLSASRPQDRQFILSSKKLLLSDSGFYLCAWPRGPNYGYTFGSGTRLTVV.

The chain carries TRBV27 and TRBJ2-1, with 12 bases fitting TRBD2. Germline assignment: CDR1 MNHEY and CDR2 SMNVEV (reference sequence). This CDR3 comprises 16 residues. V lost 6 bases to trimming and J lost 7 bases; unmatched junction nucleotides: 10. DNA for the CDR3: TGTGCCAGCAGGACTAGCGGGAGCGAGACTTGGAATGAGCAGTTCTTC. Amino acids: CASRTSGSETWNEQFF.

The V and J genes are TRBV15 and TRBJ2-4; the D gene is possibly TRBD2 (5 bases). The germline CDR1 and CDR2 sequences are LNHNV and YYDKDF (reference sequence). This CDR3 has 13 residues. Trimming took 1 base from V and 10 from J, leaving 11 bases between them. CDR3 sequence reads: CATSRVRDLIQYF. The CDR3 nucleotides read TGTGCCACCAGCAGAGTCCGGGATTTGATTCAGTACTTC.

The chain recombines TRBV2 with TRBJ1-1; TRBD1 matches 8 bases. Trimming at V came to 0 bases and at J to 7 bases, leaving 7 bases not matched to a gene. CDR3 length: 15 residues. Germline CDR1 SNHLY, CDR2 FYNNEI. In nucleotides, the CDR3 is TGTGCCAGCAGTGAAGCGTGGACAGGGCGGGGTGAAGCTTTCTTT. Translation gives CASSEAWTGRGEAFF.

The chain has TRBV11-2 and TRBJ2-1; tentatively, D is TRBD1 (6 bases). The CDR3 loop spans 17 amino acids. Per germline, CDR1 SGHAT and CDR2 FQNNGV. Trimming shortened V by 6 bases and J by 2 bases, and 20 bases separated the two germline ends. In DNA form, the CDR3 reads TGTGCCAGCAGGGGGGCCACCGGCAGCCGACCCTACAATGAGCAGTTCTTC. Encoded protein: CASRGATGSRPYNEQFF.

The V call is TRBV27, the J call TRBJ2-5, with a tentative D call TRBD1 (6 bases). Trimming took off 10 bases at V and 5 bases at J, with 23 bases between the two ends. The CDR3 sequence is 15 residues long. Germline V gives CDR1 MNHEY, CDR2 SMNVEV (reference sequence). CDR3 DNA sequence: TGTGCCACCGCCCAGGGGTGGAGGCGAGGGGAGACCCAGTACTTC. Amino acids: CATAQGWRRGETQYF.

The chain is built from TRBV5-1 and TRBJ2-3; D is perhaps TRBD1 (6 bases). The CDR3 consists of 16 residues. Germline CDR1 is SGHRS and CDR2 is YFSETQ. Between the trimmed V and J ends, which lost 0 bases and 1 base, there was a span of 12 bases. CDR3 loop: CASSLVLGGGTDTQYF. The CDR3 DNA reads TGCGCCAGCAGCTTGGTTCTAGGGGGAGGCACAGATACGCAGTATTTT.

The rearrangement uses TRBV5-8 and TRBJ2-7; 10 bases map to TRBD2. The ends lost 1 base at V and 2 bases at J; junction bases unmatched: 18. Germline V CDR1 and CDR2: SGHTS, YDEGEE. The CDR3 covers 20 residues. CDR3 nucleotides: TGTGCCAGCAGCTTGTGGTACTTAGGGACTAGCGTAAGCGTCCCCTACGAGCAGTACTTC. It yields the protein CASSLWYLGTSVSVPYEQYF. The whole variable domain, filled in from reference TRBV5-8 and TRBJ2-7, reads EAGVTQSPTHLIKTRGQQATLRCSPISGHTSVYWYQQALGLGLQFLLWYDEGEERNRGNFPPRFSGRQFPNYSSELNVNALELEDSALYLCASSLWYLGTSVSVPYEQYFGPGTRLTVT.

The V call is TRBV14, the J call TRBJ2-2, with 8 positions matching TRBD2. Germline loops: CDR1 SGHDN, CDR2 FVKESK. J was trimmed by 1 base and V by 1 base; bases with no gene match: 2. The CDR3 runs 16 residues. In DNA, the CDR3 is TGTGCCAGCAGCCAAGGAGCGGGAGTGAACACCGGGGAGCTGTTTTTT. It translates to CASSQGAGVNTGELFF.

The chain couples TRBV6-1 to TRBJ2-7; TRBD2 aligns across 10 bases. The ends lost 2 bases at V and 6 bases at J; junction bases unmatched: 13. The germline V gene encodes CDR1 MNHNS and CDR2 SASEGT. The CDR3 has 17 amino acids. CDR3 nucleotide sequence: TGTGCCAGCAGTGAATCAGGAGCGGGAGGGCAGATCGGCGAGCAGTACTTC. Translation: CASSESGAGGQIGEQYF.